Listed below are T cell receptor beta chains from one sample, sequenced in a study of esophageal squamous cell carcinoma under preoperative chemotherapy. TCRdb re-called the PCR reads with MiXCR, one entry per CDR3 protein. The sample shows some 16,000 distinct CDR3 sequences, more than 50% of them seen only once. Sampling took place from a patient given preoperative chemotherapy. These receptors were obtained from a human donor with esophageal squamous cell carcinoma. The donor label of this sample is uncertain. Both conserved end residues are part of each CDR3. D genes are given only for firm matches. The size of a clone is reported for some rows only, either as once, few or many, or as a class for expanded clones.

-,-,TRBV6-1,TRBJ1-6,TGTGCCAGCAGGCAGAGCTCCTATAATTCACCCCTCCACTTT,CASRQSSYNSPLHF
-,-,TRBV6-1,TRBJ2-7,TGTGCCAGCGGAAGGGAAAGGGGCTACGAGCAGTACTTC,CASGRERGYEQYF
-,-,TRBV6-1,TRBJ2-1,TGTGCCAGCAGTGATCCGACTGGCAATGCGCAGTTCTTT,CASSDPTGNAQFF
-,-,TRBV6-1,TRBJ2-3,TGTGCCAGCAGTGACGCGGCGGGACGAGCCAAAGATACGCAGTATTTT,CASSDAAGRAKDTQYF
-,-,TRBV6-1,TRBJ2-4,TGTGGCAGCGCGGGGCGGGGAGACAAAAATATTCAGTATTTC,CGSAGRGDKNIQYF
-,TRBD2,TRBV6-1,TRBJ2-3,TGTGCCAGCAGTGAAGCGGGGGTAGCGGGCCGCACAGATACGCAGTATTTT,CASSEAGVAGRTDTQYF
-,TRBD2,TRBV7-3,TRBJ2-1,TGTGCCAGCAGCTTAAACAGCGGGAGCTCCTACGAGCAGTTCTTC,CASSLNSGSSYEQFF
-,-,TRBV25-1,TRBJ2-2,TGTGCCAGCAGTGAATTTACGGGAACCACCGGGGAGCTGTTTTTT,CASSEFTGTTGELFF
-,TRBD2,TRBV12-5,TRBJ2-3,TGTGCTAGTGGTTTGGTACGGGGCAGGGGGTTAGCGGGAGTATTTAGCACAGATACGCAGTCTTTT,CASGLVRGRGLAGVFSTDTQSF
-,TRBD2,TRBV11-3,TRBJ2-3,TGTGCGAGCAGCGGGGCTAGTGGCCCAGAGACGCAGTATTTC,CASSGASGPETQYF
many,TRBD1,TRBV6-1,TRBJ2-1,TGTGCCAGCAGCCCCGGGACAGTCGGGGTCTTGCACTTC,CASSPGTVGVLHF
-,-,TRBV6-4,TRBJ2-3,TGTGCCAGCAGTGACAGTGAAGCAGATACGCAGTATTTT,CASSDSEADTQYF
few,-,TRBV7-8,TRBJ2-2,TGTGCCAGCAGCCCCCTAGACAGGACGAACACCGGGGAGCTGTTTTTT,CASSPLDRTNTGELFF
few,TRBD2,TRBV5-1,TRBJ2-1,TGCGCCAGCAGCTTGGGACTAGCGGGGTCTGAGTTCTTC,CASSLGLAGSEFF
many,-,TRBV6-1,TRBJ2-5,TGTGCCAGCAGGCGCCGTATTTACCAAGAGACCCAGTACTTC,CASRRRIYQETQYF
large,TRBD2,TRBV7-2,TRBJ2-1,TGTGCCAGCAGCTTCGGTTTAGCGGGATCCTCCTACAATGAGCAGTTCTTC,CASSFGLAGSSYNEQFF
-,-,TRBV6-1,TRBJ2-1,TGTGCCAGCAGTGAAAGGGTCGGTCTAGCGAGGCAGTTCTTC,CASSERVGLARQFF
-,-,TRBV6-1,TRBJ2-2,TGTGCCAGCAGCCTGGGTCTCAACACCGAGGAGCAGTTTTTT,CASSLGLNTEEQFF
few,-,TRBV6-1,TRBJ2-3,TGTGCCAGCAGTGAAGGGGTGCAGGGAGCCACAAATACGCAGTATTTC,CASSEGVQGATNTQYF
-,TRBD1,TRBV6-1,TRBJ2-7,TGTGCCAGCAAATTAGGGACAGTCGACTCCTACGAGCAGTACTTC,CASKLGTVDSYEQYF
few,-,TRBV7-2,TRBJ2-1,TGTGCCAGCAGCCCCTCGGGCAGTACGGAGACCCAGTTCTTC,CASSPSGSTETQFF
-,-,TRBV6-5,TRBJ2-2,TGTGCCAGCAGTTACTCGAGGACGAACACCGGGGAGCTGTTCTTT,CASSYSRTNTGELFF
-,TRBD1,TRBV12-3/TRBV12-4,TRBJ2-4,TGCCGCGTCAGGGGGCGGCTAGCGAAAAACACTCAGTACTTT,CRVRGRLAKNTQYF
medium-sized,TRBD2,TRBV7-6,TRBJ2-1,TGTGCCAGCAGCTTGGACTTAGCGGGACACGAGCAGTTCTTC,CASSLDLAGHEQFF
few,-,TRBV6-1,TRBJ1-1,TGTGCCAGCAGGGTGAACACTGAAGCTTTCTTT,CASRVNTEAFF
-,-,TRBV6-1,TRBJ2-3,TGTGCCAGCAGTGAACATCTCCCACTTGTTCTGAGCACAGGGACGCAGTATTTT,CASSEHLPLVLSTGTQYF
-,-,TRBV6-1,TRBJ2-3,TGTGCCAGCAGTGTAGGGGGGCTGGGAGCCACAAACACGCAGTATTTT,CASSVGGLGATNTQYF
-,TRBD2,TRBV6-1,TRBJ2-1,TGTGCCAGCAGTGAAAGCCTAGCGGGAGACGAGCAGTTCTTC,CASSESLAGDEQFF
-,-,TRBV4-1,TRBJ2-1,TGCGCCAGCAGCCAAGAAGGAGCCCAGACGCGGGAGCAGTTCTTC,CASSQEGAQTREQFF
-,-,TRBV6-1,TRBJ2-7,TGTGCCAGCAGTCGCAAGGAGGGGGACGGGGCAAATACGCAGTACTTC,CASSRKEGDGANTQYF
-,TRBD2,TRBV7-2,TRBJ2-1,TGTGCCAGCAGCTTAGGGACTAGCGGGGGCAATGAGCAGTTCTTC,CASSLGTSGGNEQFF
-,-,TRBV6-1,TRBJ2-3,TGTGGCAGCGGGGGGACAGGAGTTTCAGATACGCAGTATTTT,CGSGGTGVSDTQYF
-,TRBD2,TRBV6-1,TRBJ2-1,TGTGCCAGCAGACGAGACGTTACTAGCGCCGAGCAGTTCTTC,CASRRDVTSAEQFF
-,TRBD2,TRBV6-1,TRBJ2-3,TGTGCCAGCGGGGGAGGTGGGGAGGGAGACACAGAGACGCAGTATTTC,CASGGGGEGDTETQYF
many,TRBD2,TRBV6-1,TRBJ2-3,TGTGCCAGCACCCAAAAGCGGGAGTGGGCAGATACGCAGTATTTT,CASTQKREWADTQYF
-,-,TRBV11-1,TRBJ2-5,TGTGCCAGCAGCTTATGGACAACCGGGACGGCCCAAGAGACCCAGTACTTC,CASSLWTTGTAQETQYF
-,TRBD2,TRBV7-7,TRBJ2-1,TGTGCTAGCAGCTTAGAGGAGGTGCGGGGGGCCCAGTTCTTC,CASSLEEVRGAQFF
-,TRBD2,TRBV5-5,TRBJ2-1,TGTGCCAGCAGCTTGGGACTAGCGGGAGGATTGGGGTACGAGCAGTTCTTC,CASSLGLAGGLGYEQFF
-,TRBD2,TRBV27,TRBJ2-2,TGTGCCAGCAGTAGTAGCGGGGGGAACACCGGGGAGCTGTTTTTT,CASSSSGGNTGELFF
-,TRBD2,TRBV6-1,TRBJ2-1,TGTGCCAGCAGTGGGCTAGCGGGAGTACATGAGCAGTTCTTC,CASSGLAGVHEQFF
few,-,TRBV6-1,TRBJ2-4,TGTGCCAGCCGCCTGGGGGTTGGAGCCAAAAACATTCAGTACTTC,CASRLGVGAKNIQYF
-,TRBD2,TRBV6-1,TRBJ2-3,TGTGCCAGCGCTAGCGGGTGGGCCAAAAACATGCAGTATTTC,CASASGWAKNMQYF
-,-,TRBV6-1,TRBJ2-3,TGTGCCAGCAGTGCCCAAAACCTAGGAGGGGCAGATACGCAGTATTTT,CASSAQNLGGADTQYF
many,-,TRBV7-2,TRBJ2-7,TGTGCCAGCAGCTTAACCACACAGGGTCTCGAGCAGTACTTC,CASSLTTQGLEQYF
-,TRBD2,TRBV7-6,TRBJ2-5,TGTGCCAGCAGCTCCTCTAGCGGGAGGGTACAAGAGACCCAGTACTTC,CASSSSSGRVQETQYF
-,-,TRBV10-3,TRBJ2-5,TGTGCGGGGGGAGGGGGCCGGGACCAAGACATCCAGTACTTC,CAGGGGRDQDIQYF
-,-,TRBV6-1,TRBJ2-3,TGTGCCAGCAGTGACTTCGGGATGGCTAGCACAGATACGCAGTATTTT,CASSDFGMASTDTQYF
-,TRBD2,TRBV7-2,TRBJ2-5,TGTGCCAGCAGCTTAGTTAGGGCTAGCGGGAGAGAGACCCAGTACTTC,CASSLVRASGRETQYF
once,-,TRBV10-2,TRBJ2-2,TGCGCCAGCAGTTCCCGGGAATTCACCGGGGAGCTGTTTTTT,CASSSREFTGELFF